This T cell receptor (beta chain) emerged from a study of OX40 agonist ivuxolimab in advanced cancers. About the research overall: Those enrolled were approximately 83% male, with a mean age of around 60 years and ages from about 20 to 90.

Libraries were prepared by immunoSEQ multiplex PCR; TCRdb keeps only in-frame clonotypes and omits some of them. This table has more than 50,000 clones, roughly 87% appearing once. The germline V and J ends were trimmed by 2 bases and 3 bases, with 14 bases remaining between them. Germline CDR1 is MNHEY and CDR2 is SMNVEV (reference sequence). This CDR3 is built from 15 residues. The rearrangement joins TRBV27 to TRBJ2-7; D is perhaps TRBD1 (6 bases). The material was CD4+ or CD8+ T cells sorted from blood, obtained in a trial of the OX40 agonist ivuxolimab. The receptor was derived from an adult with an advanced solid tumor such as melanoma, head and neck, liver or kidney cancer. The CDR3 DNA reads TGTGCCAGCAGTTTAAAAGACAGGCTCCACTACGAGCAGTACTTC. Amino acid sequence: CASSLKDRLHYEQYF.